The next 28 T cell receptor beta chains were all read from a single sample in a study of STAT3 mutations in large granular lymphocyte leukemia. Study conclusions and caveats: At least one immunodominant TCR beta clonotype appeared in every T-cell large granular lymphocyte leukemia patient.

Assay: immunoSEQ multiplex PCR; the TCRdb copy retains only in-frame clones and omits some. Counted here are roughly 40,000 clones, around 80% occurring once; the ten biggest clones make up more than 0.35%. No antigens are known for them. Sequencing was carried out using PBMCs. Receptor source: a human donor with T large granular lymphocyte leukemia. Some clones in this sample may be carry-over from other donors' samples.

The chain has TRBV7-9 and TRBJ1-6, with a tentative D call TRBD1 (5 bases). The V end was cut by 5 bases, the J end by 7 bases, with 15 bases between. CDR1 SEHNR and CDR2 FQNEAQ come from the germline V gene (reference sequence). CDR3 length equals 15 residues. The CDR3 DNA reads TGTGCCAGCAGCCCCGACCGAGGGGAGAATTCACCCCTCCACTTT. Protein product: CASSPDRGENSPLHF.

The chain links TRBV5-4 to TRBJ2-3; TRBD2 matches at 8 bases. The germline CDR1 and CDR2 sequences are SGHNT and YYREEE (reference sequence). This CDR3 contains 14 residues. After removal of 0 bases from V and 4 bases from J, the junction contained 1 base not matched to a gene. CDR3 nucleotides: TGTGCCAGCAGCTTGGCGGGACTAGCAGATACGCAGTATTTT. It encodes CASSLAGLADTQYF.

The chain has TRBV15 and TRBJ2-1, with 7 bases lining up with TRBD2. Looked up from germline, CDR1 is LNHNV and CDR2 is YYDKDF (reference sequence). The CDR3 loop spans 12 amino acids. Germline trimming cut 2 bases from V and 10 bases from J; bases unmatched to any gene: 2. The CDR3 nucleotides read TGTGCCACCAGCAGACTGGGGGGGGAGCAGTTCTTC. It specifies CATSRLGGEQFF.

This chain connects TRBV25-1 to TRBJ2-7, with a tentative D call TRBD1 (5 bases). Looked up from germline, CDR1 is MGHDK and CDR2 is SYGVNS. V lost 6 bases to trimming and J lost 2 bases, with 11 bases between them. The CDR3 contains 13 residues. CDR3 sequence (DNA): TGTGCCAGCAGCCCGACAGCCCCCTACGAGCAGTACTTC. Encoded protein: CASSPTAPYEQYF.

The genes are TRBV7-9 and TRBJ2-5, with D perhaps TRBD2 (5 bases). The CDR3 consists of 14 residues. CDR1 and CDR2 from the germline V gene are SEHNR and FQNEAQ (reference sequence). Trimming took 1 base from V and 2 from J, leaving 8 bases between them. Here the CDR3 DNA reads TGTGCCAGCAGCTTAGATGGGAGTCAAGAGACCCAGTACTTC. Amino acid sequence: CASSLDGSQETQYF.

V and J are TRBV4-1 and TRBJ2-4; 7 bases map to TRBD2. Germline V gene lookup returns CDR1 MGHRA and CDR2 YSYEKL. With 5 bases clipped from V and 8 bases from J, the junction kept 12 bases outside the gene matches. The CDR3 has 15 residues. The CDR3 DNA is TGCGCCAGCAGCTTTCAAGAGGGAGGGGAAGACATTCAGTACTTC. The encoded protein is CASSFQEGGEDIQYF.

V usage is TRBV5-4 and J usage is TRBJ2-5; D is undetermined. V was pared by 2 bases and J by 7 bases, with 12 bases between. This CDR3 comprises 13 residues. The germline V gene encodes CDR1 SGHNT and CDR2 YYREEE (reference sequence). DNA of the CDR3: TGTGCCAGCAGCTTTTCCCCGGAGAGGACCCAGTACTTC. This gives the protein CASSFSPERTQYF.

This chain uses TRBV4-2 with TRBJ1-6; 7 positions agree with TRBD1. The CDR3 contains 16 residues. V was pared by 2 bases and J by 2 bases, with 3 bases of the junction left unmatched. From germline, CDR1 is LGHNA and CDR2 YNFKEQ. The CDR3 here is CASSQPDRAYNSPLHF. In DNA, the CDR3 is TGTGCCAGCAGCCAACCAGACAGGGCCTATAATTCACCCCTCCACTTT.

The chain combines TRBV5-1 with TRBJ2-2, with 12 bases fitting TRBD2. V shed 0 bases, J shed 2 bases, and the junction held 8 bases outside the gene matches. Germline lookup yields CDR1 SGHRS and CDR2 YFSETQ. The CDR3 covers 19 residues. The CDR3 region has the DNA TGCGCCAGCAGCTTGGCCGCACTAGCGGGGGGTCCCAACACCGGGGAGCTGTTTTTT. As protein: CASSLAALAGGPNTGELFF. Full variable domain (outside the CDR3, taken from reference TRBV5-1 and TRBJ2-2): KAGVTQTPRYLIKTRGQQVTLSCSPISGHRSVSWYQQTPGQGLQFLFEYFSETQRNKGNFPGRFSGRQFSNSRSEMNVSTLELGDSALYLCASSLAALAGGPNTGELFFGEGSRLTVL.

This clone has just a few counts. V and J are TRBV7-9 and TRBJ1-2; D gene unclear. Trimming removed 5 bases at V and 4 bases at J, with 17 bases between. The CDR3 has 15 amino acids. The V gene's germline CDR1 is SEHNR and CDR2 FQNEAQ (reference sequence). CDR3 amino acids: CASSRPPAALYGYTF. The CDR3 coding sequence is TGTGCCAGCAGCCGACCCCCCGCTGCCCTCTATGGCTACACCTTC. Full variable domain (outside the CDR3, taken from reference TRBV7-9 and TRBJ1-2): DTGVSQNPRHKITKRGQNVTFRCDPISEHNRLYWYRQTLGQGPEFLTYFQNEAQLEKSRLLSDRFSAERPKGSFSTLEIQRTEQGDSAMYLCASSRPPAALYGYTFGSGTRLTVV.

This sequence joins TRBV19 and TRBJ1-1; no definite D call. The germline CDR1 and CDR2 sequences are LNHDA and SQIVND (reference sequence). This CDR3 is built from 14 residues. Trimming stripped 5 bases from V and 7 bases from J, with 17 bases between. Written as DNA, the CDR3 is TGTGCCAGTAGTTTTCAACCCGGGCCGTTTGAAGCTTTCTTT. Translated: CASSFQPGPFEAFF.

The chain is built from TRBV10-3 and TRBJ1-4; D gene unclear. The V and J ends lost 4 bases and 7 bases respectively, with 16 bases between them. The CDR3 has 15 residues. CDR1 is ENHRY and CDR2 is SYGVKD in the germline V gene. CDR3 sequence: CAISGDTELFEKLFF. CDR3 sequence (DNA): TGTGCCATCAGTGGAGACACTGAACTTTTTGAAAAACTGTTTTTT.

This chain connects TRBV19 to TRBJ1-1; maybe TRBD1 (5 bases). The CDR3 runs 14 residues. The V gene lost 5 bases and the J gene lost 1 base, with 11 bases spanning the gap. CDR1 and CDR2 from the germline V gene are LNHDA and SQIVND (reference sequence). The CDR3 DNA follows: TGTGCCAGTAGTTCCCCGACAGAGAACACTGAAGCTTTCTTT. Residues: CASSSPTENTEAFF.

This chain connects TRBV14 to TRBJ1-3; weak D call: TRBD1 (5 bases). There are 13 residues in the CDR3. V was shortened by 4 bases and J by 7 bases, with 11 bases between the two germline ends. Germline assignment: CDR1 SGHDN and CDR2 FVKESK. The CDR3 loop reads CASSLQGGNTIYF. The CDR3 DNA sequence: TGTGCCAGCAGCCTTCAGGGTGGGAACACCATATATTTT.

The count of this clone is one. The chain combines TRBV4-2 with TRBJ1-3, with D perhaps matching TRBD1 (5 bases). The CDR3 runs 14 residues. Germline V gene data show CDR1 as LGHNA and CDR2 as YNFKEQ. The V gene lost 0 bases and the J gene lost 4 bases, with 7 bases spanning the gap. The CDR3 DNA reads as TGTGCCAGCAGCCAAGAGCAGGGAGGAAACACCATATATTTT. Translating gives CASSQEQGGNTIYF.

The rearrangement joins TRBV18 to TRBJ2-7; perhaps TRBD1 as D (6 bases). The germline V gene encodes CDR1 KGHSH and CDR2 LQKENI. This CDR3 is 15 amino acids long. Between the trimmed V and J ends, which lost 3 bases and 4 bases, there was a span of 16 bases. Written as DNA, the CDR3 is TGTGCCAGCTCACCCTCCGGGACACTGACTTACGAGCAGTACGTC. It encodes CASSPSGTLTYEQYV.

V usage is TRBV6-5 and J usage is TRBJ1-3; maybe TRBD1 (6 bases). V lost 2 bases, J lost 7 bases, and 15 bases lay in between. This CDR3 has 15 amino acids. Per germline, CDR1 MNHEY and CDR2 SVGAGI. CDR3: CASSYGGGSGNTIYF. Written as DNA, the CDR3 is TGTGCCAGCAGTTACGGGGGGGGCTCCGGGAACACCATATATTTT.

Only a few counts were recorded for this clone. The chain employs TRBV6-5 and TRBJ1-2; D is unclear. The V gene lost 0 bases and the J gene lost 4 bases, with 3 bases spanning the gap. CDR1 is MNHEY and CDR2 is SVGAGI in the germline V gene. CDR3 length: 12 amino acids. The chain's CDR3 is CASSYSGYGYTF. In DNA form, the CDR3 reads TGTGCCAGCAGTTACTCGGGCTATGGCTACACCTTC.

In DNA form, the CDR3 reads TGTGCCAGCAGTCCGGGACAGGTTTACAACTCACCCCTCCACTTT. This codes for CASSPGQVYNSPLHF. This sequence joins TRBV28 and TRBJ1-6; 8 nucleotides align to TRBD1. The ends lost 5 bases at V and 10 bases at J; junction bases unmatched: 10. The CDR3 sequence is 15 residues long. Germline CDR1 MDHEN, CDR2 SYDVKM.

This sequence joins TRBV5-4 and TRBJ1-4; no definite D call. The V end was cut by 1 base, the J end by 4 bases, with 11 bases between. The CDR3 runs to 15 residues. Per the germline V gene, CDR1 is SGHNT and CDR2 is YYREEE (reference sequence). Here the CDR3 DNA reads TGTGCCAGCAGCTTGAGCTCCCGTAGTAATGAAAAACTGTTTTTT. It is translated as CASSLSSRSNEKLFF.

The chain carries TRBV4-3 and TRBJ1-1; 8 nucleotides align to TRBD1. CDR3 length: 14 amino acids. V shed 3 bases, J shed 6 bases, and the junction held 6 bases outside the gene matches. Germline assignment: CDR1 LGHNA and CDR2 YSLEER. This CDR3 reads CASSQPDRVAEAFF. CDR3 coding DNA: TGCGCCAGCAGCCAGCCGGACAGGGTTGCTGAAGCTTTCTTT.

This sequence joins TRBV30 and TRBJ2-3, with TRBD1 identical over 8 bases. After removal of 3 bases from V and 0 bases from J, the junction contained 5 bases not matched to a gene. The CDR3 loop spans 15 amino acids. Germline lookup yields CDR1 GTSNPN and CDR2 SVGIG (reference sequence). In nucleotides, the CDR3 is TGTGCCTGGAGCGAATGGGACAGGAGCACAGATACGCAGTATTTT. Amino acid sequence: CAWSEWDRSTDTQYF.

The V call is TRBV7-8, the J call TRBJ2-7, with no clear D. The CDR3 loop spans 14 amino acids. The germline V gene has CDR1 SGHVS and CDR2 FQNEAQ. V was trimmed by 2 bases and J by 5 bases, leaving 13 bases between them. CDR3 sequence: CASSLSLLDHEQYV. In DNA, the CDR3 is TGTGCCAGCAGCTTATCGCTCCTGGACCACGAGCAGTACGTC.

The chain links TRBV5-1 to TRBJ1-1, with D perhaps matching TRBD1 (6 bases). V lost 2 bases and J lost 8, with 16 bases in between. From germline, CDR1 is SGHRS and CDR2 YFSETQ. The CDR3 totals 14 residues. CDR3 amino acids: CASSFTGPSLEAFF. The CDR3 DNA reads as TGCGCCAGCAGCTTCACAGGGCCTAGCCTGGAAGCTTTCTTT.

The genes are TRBV4-2 and TRBJ1-5; no firm D call. Germline values: CDR1 LGHNA, CDR2 YNFKEQ. The V end lost 0 bases, the J end lost 4 bases, and 7 bases lay between the germline ends. The CDR3 extends over 14 amino acids. The CDR3 protein is CASSQEKVNQPQHF. CDR3 nucleotide sequence: TGTGCCAGCAGCCAAGAAAAGGTGAATCAGCCCCAGCATTTT.

The J gene is TRBJ1-2, the V gene TRBV28; D gene uncertain. The CDR3 length is 13 residues. Per the germline V gene, CDR1 is MDHEN and CDR2 is SYDVKM. The V end was cut by 2 bases, the J end by 2 bases, with 6 bases between. CDR3 bases: TGTGCCAGCAGTTTAGACCGGAACTATGGCTACACCTTC. It encodes CASSLDRNYGYTF.

The CDR3: CASSSTGTGGRRGTEAFF. CDR3 bases: TGTGCCAGCAGCTCAACCGGGACAGGGGGCCGTAGGGGCACTGAAGCTTTCTTT. The chain combines TRBV7-2 with TRBJ1-1; 12 bases line up with TRBD1. The CDR3 covers 18 residues. Germline values: CDR1 SGHTA, CDR2 FQGNSA. The V and J ends lost 4 bases and 4 bases, in that order; junction bases with no gene match: 13.

The genes are TRBV7-2 and TRBJ1-5; no definite D call. Per germline, CDR1 SGHTA and CDR2 FQGNSA. V lost 5 bases and J 2 bases, leaving 16 bases between the germline ends. CDR3 length: 16 amino acids. In nucleotides, the CDR3 is TGTGCCAGCAGCCTCCGAGTTGCCAATGGCAATCAGCCCCAGCATTTT. Translated: CASSLRVANGNQPQHF.